This entry describes one T cell receptor beta chain. Its antigen is not known. Although they were nominally healthy when sampled, donors likely had unrecorded immune exposures. The data were taken from a study of cytomegalovirus exposure and HLA in healthy donors. Study details: Among 398 genotyped donors, approximately 80% fell in the Caucasian-associated ancestry cluster. Study outcomes and limitations: Many donors carried some public TCRs, although rarity characterized most TCR sequences.

The CDR3 covers 16 residues. Germline CDR1 and CDR2: SNHLY and FYNNEI. Trimming removed 4 bases at V and 6 bases at J, with 19 bases between. 60 Vbeta and 13 Jbeta primers were used in PCR. The protocol was immunoSEQ multiplex PCR, while the TCRdb copy is restricted to in-frame clones and leaves out a portion. The sample has roughly 120,000 clones, 80% to 90% seen once; the top ten hold 1.5% to 2%. Sequences were obtained from PBMCs. The TCR comes from a man in his forties or fifties in good health and CMV-seronegative. J is TRBJ1-5 and V is TRBV2; D gene ambiguous. In DNA form, the CDR3 reads TGTGCCAGCAGTGGAAGACTACGGGGAAGTAGTCAGCCCCAGCATTTT. Translated, it gives CASSGRLRGSSQPQHF.